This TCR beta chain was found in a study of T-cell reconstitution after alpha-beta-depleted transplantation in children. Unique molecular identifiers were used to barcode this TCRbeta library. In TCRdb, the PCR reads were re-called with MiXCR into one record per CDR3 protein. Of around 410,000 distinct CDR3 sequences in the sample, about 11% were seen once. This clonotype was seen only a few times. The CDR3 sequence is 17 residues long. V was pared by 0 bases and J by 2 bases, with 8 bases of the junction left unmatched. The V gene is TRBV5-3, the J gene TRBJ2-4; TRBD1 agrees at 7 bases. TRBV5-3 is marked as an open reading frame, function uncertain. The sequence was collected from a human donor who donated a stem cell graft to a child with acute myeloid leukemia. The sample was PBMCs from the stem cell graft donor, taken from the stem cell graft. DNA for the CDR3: TGTGCCAGAAGCTTGGTACCCAAGACAGGGTCCAAAAACATTCAGTACTTC. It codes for CARSLVPKTGSKNIQYF.